The entry below describes one T cell receptor (beta chain). As yet, its antigen is unknown. Everyone who donated was a Caucasian adult who lived in Nashville, Tennessee. This CDR3 region has 14 residues. The V and J ends lost 7 bases and 6 bases respectively, with 19 bases between them. In germline, CDR1 is SGHAT, CDR2 FQNNGV. The sample originates from a study of shared clonotypes between healthy human individuals. Study-wide points: Non-shared clonotypes displayed generation probabilities falling below those of clonotypes present in all four donors.

Profiling relied on immunoSEQ multiplex PCR, and the TCRdb table lists in-frame clones only, not all of them. The sample lists 730,000 or so clones; roughly 78% were seen once. The chain couples TRBV11-2 to TRBJ2-7, with D perhaps TRBD1 (5 bases). The sequence came from a woman under 40 in good health. Sequencing used memory CD4+ T cells sorted from blood. Documented subset: CD45RA-negative fraction. CDR3 sequence (DNA): TGTGCCAGCAACCCACAGGCCTACTTTATCGAGCAGTACTTC. Translated, it gives CASNPQAYFIEQYF.